The 4 T cell receptor beta chains below all came from one sample that was sequenced in a study of T cells expressing NK-cell markers. TCRdb re-called the 5' RACE reads; one entry per CDR3 protein, DNA not given. This table holds 150,000 to 160,000 distinct CDR3 sequences. The sample comprised blood T cells: a sorted CD56 or NKG2C T cell subset, CD4+ or CD8+ T cells, or bulk PBMC T cells (not recorded which). These receptors all come from a woman between 45 and 60 years old in good health.

The CDR3 reads CASSLSGPGSEAFF. V is TRBV11-1 and J is TRBJ1-1. CDR1 is SGHAT and CDR2 is FQDESV in the germline V gene (reference sequence). This CDR3 region has 14 residues.

This rearrangement joins TRBV7-9 to TRBJ1-6; TCRdb's D call, TRBD1, is unchecked because there is no DNA. Germline CDR1 reads SEHNR; CDR2 reads FQNEAQ (reference sequence). The CDR3 has 16 amino acids. CDR3 amino acids: CASSPPRGPGNSPLHF.

The chain carries TRBV4-1 and TRBJ2-7; without DNA, the TCRdb call of TRBD1 cannot be checked. There are 12 residues in the CDR3. Germline V gene lookup returns CDR1 MGHRA and CDR2 YSYEKL. The CDR3 spells CASSPPGAEQYF.

The V and J genes are TRBV4-1 and TRBJ2-1; TCRdb gives TRBD1 as the D gene, but with no DNA this cannot be confirmed. CDR3 size: 15 residues. In germline, CDR1 is MGHRA, CDR2 YSYEKL. The CDR3 reads CASSQDRPAAVEQFF.